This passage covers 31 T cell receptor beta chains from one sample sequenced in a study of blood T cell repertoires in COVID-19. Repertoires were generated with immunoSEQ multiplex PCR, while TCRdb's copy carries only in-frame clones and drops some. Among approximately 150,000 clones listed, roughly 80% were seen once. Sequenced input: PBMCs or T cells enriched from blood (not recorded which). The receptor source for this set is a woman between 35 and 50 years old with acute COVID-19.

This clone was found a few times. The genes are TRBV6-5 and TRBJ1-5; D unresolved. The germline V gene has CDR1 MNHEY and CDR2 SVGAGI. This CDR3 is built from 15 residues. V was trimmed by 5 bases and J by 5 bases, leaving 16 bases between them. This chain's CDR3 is CASSPLGDLDQPQHF. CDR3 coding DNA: TGTGCCAGCAGTCCCCTCGGGGATTTGGATCAGCCCCAGCATTTT.

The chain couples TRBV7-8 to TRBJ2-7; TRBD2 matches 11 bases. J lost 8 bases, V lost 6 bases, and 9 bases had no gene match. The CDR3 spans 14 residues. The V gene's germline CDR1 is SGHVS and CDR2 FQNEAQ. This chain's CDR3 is CASSPLAGGRQQYF. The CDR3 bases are TGTGCCAGCAGTCCATTAGCGGGAGGGCGTCAGCAGTACTTC. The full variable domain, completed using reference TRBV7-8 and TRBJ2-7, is GAGVSQSPRYKVAKRGQDVALRCDPISGHVSLFWYQQALGQGPEFLTYFQNEAQLDKSGLPSDRFFAERPEGSVSTLKIQRTQQEDSAVYLCASSPLAGGRQQYFGPGTRLTVT.

As DNA, the CDR3 is TGTGCCACCTGGGAGGACGGAAATGGCTACACCTTC. Its translation is CATWEDGNGYTF. The chain recombines TRBV24-1 with TRBJ1-2; D unresolved. The CDR3 contains 12 residues. Per the germline V gene, CDR1 is KGHDR and CDR2 is SFDVKD. V gave up 9 bases and J gave up 6 bases, with 13 bases separating them.

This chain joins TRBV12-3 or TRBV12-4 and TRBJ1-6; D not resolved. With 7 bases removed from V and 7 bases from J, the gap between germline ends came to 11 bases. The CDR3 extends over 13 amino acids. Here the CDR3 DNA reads TGTGCCAGCACCCCCCGGGGAAATTCACCCCTCCACTTT. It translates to CASTPRGNSPLHF.

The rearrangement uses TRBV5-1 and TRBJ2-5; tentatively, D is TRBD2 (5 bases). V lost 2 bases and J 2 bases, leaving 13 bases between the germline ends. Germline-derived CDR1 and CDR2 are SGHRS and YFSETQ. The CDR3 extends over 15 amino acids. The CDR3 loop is CASSLGGAVQETQYF. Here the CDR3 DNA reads TGCGCCAGCAGCTTAGGAGGAGCCGTTCAAGAGACCCAGTACTTC. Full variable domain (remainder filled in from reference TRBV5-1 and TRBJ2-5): KAGVTQTPRYLIKTRGQQVTLSCSPISGHRSVSWYQQTPGQGLQFLFEYFSETQRNKGNFPGRFSGRQFSNSRSEMNVSTLELGDSALYLCASSLGGAVQETQYFGPGTRLLVL.

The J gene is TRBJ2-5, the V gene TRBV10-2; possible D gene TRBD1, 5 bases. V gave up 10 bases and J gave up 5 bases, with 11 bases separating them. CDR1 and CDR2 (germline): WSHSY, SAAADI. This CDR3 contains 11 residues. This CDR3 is CATSGWETQYF. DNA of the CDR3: TGCGCCACGTCAGGGTGGGAGACCCAGTACTTC.

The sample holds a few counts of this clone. CDR3 amino acids: CASSYHGRTTYEQYF. In nucleotides, the CDR3 is TGTGCCAGCAGTTACCACGGGAGGACTACCTACGAGCAGTACTTC. The J gene is TRBJ2-7, the V gene TRBV3-1 (or the pseudogene TRBV3-2); the match to TRBD2 covers 7 bases. Looked up from germline, CDR1 is LGHDT and CDR2 is YNNKEL (reference sequence). The CDR3 extends over 15 amino acids. Trimming at V came to 6 bases and at J to 2 bases, leaving 10 bases not matched to a gene.

CDR3 amino acids: CASSPSGSYTGELFF. The CDR3 DNA is TGTGCCAGCAGCCCCAGCGGGAGTTACACCGGGGAGCTGTTTTTT. The V call is TRBV5-4, the J call TRBJ2-2, with 8 bases lining up with TRBD2. Germline CDR1 SGHNT, CDR2 YYREEE (reference sequence). V trimming: 4 bases; J trimming: 3 bases; junction bases outside the gene matches: 5. This CDR3 has 15 amino acids.

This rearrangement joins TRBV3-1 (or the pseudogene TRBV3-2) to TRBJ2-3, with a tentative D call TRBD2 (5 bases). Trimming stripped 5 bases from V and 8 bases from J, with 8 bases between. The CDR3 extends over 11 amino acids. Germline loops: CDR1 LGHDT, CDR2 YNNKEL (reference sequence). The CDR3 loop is CASSYGVTQYF. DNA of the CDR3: TGTGCCAGCAGCTACGGGGTTACGCAGTATTTT.

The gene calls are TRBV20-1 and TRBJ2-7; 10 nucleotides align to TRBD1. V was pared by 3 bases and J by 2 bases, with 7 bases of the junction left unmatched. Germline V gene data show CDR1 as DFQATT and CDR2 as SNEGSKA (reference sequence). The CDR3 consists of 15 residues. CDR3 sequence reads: CSASSADRGTYEQYF. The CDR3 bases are TGCAGTGCTAGTTCCGCGGACAGGGGGACCTACGAGCAGTACTTC.

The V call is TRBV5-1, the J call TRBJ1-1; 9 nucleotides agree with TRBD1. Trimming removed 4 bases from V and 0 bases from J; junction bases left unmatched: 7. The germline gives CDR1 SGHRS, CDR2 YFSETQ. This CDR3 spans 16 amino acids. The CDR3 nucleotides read TGCGCCAGCAGCCCGGACAGGGGCTCCTTGAACACTGAAGCTTTCTTT. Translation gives CASSPDRGSLNTEAFF.

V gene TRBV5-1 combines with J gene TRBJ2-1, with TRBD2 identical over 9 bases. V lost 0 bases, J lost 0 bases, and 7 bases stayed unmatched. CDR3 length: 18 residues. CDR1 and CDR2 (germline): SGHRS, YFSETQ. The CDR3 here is CASSLGLAGRSSYNEQFF. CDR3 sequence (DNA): TGCGCCAGCAGCTTGGGGCTAGCGGGACGGAGCTCCTACAATGAGCAGTTCTTC.

CDR3 protein: CASIDRGSSYEQYF. The CDR3 nucleotides are TGTGCCAGCATCGACAGGGGGAGCTCCTACGAGCAGTACTTC. The chain employs TRBV6-5 and TRBJ2-7, with 9 nucleotides matching TRBD1. Germline CDR1 and CDR2: MNHEY and SVGAGI. There are 14 residues in the CDR3. V was pared by 7 bases and J by 0 bases, with 4 bases of the junction left unmatched.

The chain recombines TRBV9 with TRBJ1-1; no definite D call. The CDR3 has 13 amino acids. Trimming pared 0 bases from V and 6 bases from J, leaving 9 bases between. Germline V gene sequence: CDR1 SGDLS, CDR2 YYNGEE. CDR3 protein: CASSVESGSEAFF. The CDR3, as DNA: TGTGCCAGCAGCGTAGAATCGGGATCTGAAGCTTTCTTT.

CDR3 in amino acids: CASSITSGGTEAFF. The CDR3 bases are TGTGCCAGTAGTATAACATCAGGGGGCACTGAAGCTTTCTTT. The chain links TRBV19 to TRBJ1-1; 7 nucleotides align to TRBD1. Germline V gives CDR1 LNHDA, CDR2 SQIVND (reference sequence). V dropped 2 bases and J dropped 4; count of bases not matched to a gene: 4. The CDR3 is 14 amino acids.

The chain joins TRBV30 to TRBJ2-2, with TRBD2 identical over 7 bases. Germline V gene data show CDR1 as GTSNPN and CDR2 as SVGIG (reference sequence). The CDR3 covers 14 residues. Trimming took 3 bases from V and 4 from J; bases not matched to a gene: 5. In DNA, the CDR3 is TGTGCCTGGAGGGGAGGGGCCCCCACCGGGGAGCTGTTTTTT. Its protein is CAWRGGAPTGELFF.

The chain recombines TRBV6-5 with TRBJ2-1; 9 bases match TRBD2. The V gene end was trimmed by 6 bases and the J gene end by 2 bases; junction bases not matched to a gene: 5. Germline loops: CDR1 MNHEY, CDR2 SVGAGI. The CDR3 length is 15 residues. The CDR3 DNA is TGTGCCAGCAGGATAACTAGCGGGCCCTACAATGAGCAGTTCTTC. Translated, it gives CASRITSGPYNEQFF.

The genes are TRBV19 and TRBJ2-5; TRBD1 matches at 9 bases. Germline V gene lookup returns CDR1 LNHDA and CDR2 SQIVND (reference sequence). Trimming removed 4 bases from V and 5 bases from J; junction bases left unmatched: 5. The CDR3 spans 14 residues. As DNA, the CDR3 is TGTGCCAGTAGTACAGGACAGGGGAGGGAGACCCAGTACTTC. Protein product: CASSTGQGRETQYF.

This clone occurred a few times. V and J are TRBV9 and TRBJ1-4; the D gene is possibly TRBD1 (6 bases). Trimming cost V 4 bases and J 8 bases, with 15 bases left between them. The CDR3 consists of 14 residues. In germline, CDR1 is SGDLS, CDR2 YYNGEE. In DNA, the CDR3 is TGTGCCAGCAGCAGGAAGGGGGTAGAGGAAAAACTGTTTTTT. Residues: CASSRKGVEEKLFF.

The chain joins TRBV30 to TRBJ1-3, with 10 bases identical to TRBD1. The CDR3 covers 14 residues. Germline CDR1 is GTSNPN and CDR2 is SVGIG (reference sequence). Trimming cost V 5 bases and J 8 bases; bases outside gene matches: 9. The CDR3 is CAWQTGTGEYTIYF. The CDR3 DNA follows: TGTGCCTGGCAAACAGGGACAGGGGAATACACCATATATTTT.

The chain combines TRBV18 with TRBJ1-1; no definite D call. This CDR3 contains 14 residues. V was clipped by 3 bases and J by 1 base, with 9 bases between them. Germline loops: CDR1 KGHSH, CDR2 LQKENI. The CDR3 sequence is CASSPQTGNTEAFF. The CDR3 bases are TGTGCCAGCTCACCCCAGACGGGGAACACTGAAGCTTTCTTT.

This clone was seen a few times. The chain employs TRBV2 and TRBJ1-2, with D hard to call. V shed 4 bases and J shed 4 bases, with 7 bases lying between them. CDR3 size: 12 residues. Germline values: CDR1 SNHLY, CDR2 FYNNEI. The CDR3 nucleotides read TGTGCCAGCAGTGGGGAGTTCTATGGCTACACCTTC. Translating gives CASSGEFYGYTF. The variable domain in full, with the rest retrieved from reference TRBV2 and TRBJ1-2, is EPEVTQTPSHQVTQMGQEVILRCVPISNHLYFYWYRQILGQKVEFLVSFYNNEISEKSEIFDDQFSVERPDGSNFTLKIRSTKLEDSAMYFCASSGEFYGYTFGSGTRLTVV.

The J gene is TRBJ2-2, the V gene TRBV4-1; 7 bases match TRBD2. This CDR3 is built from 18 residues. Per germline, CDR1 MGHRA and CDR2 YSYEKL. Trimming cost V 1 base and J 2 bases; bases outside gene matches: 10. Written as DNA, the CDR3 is TGCGCCAGCAGCCAAGTGCCCCTCCTAGCGGACAACACCGGGGAGCTGTTTTTT. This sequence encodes CASSQVPLLADNTGELFF.

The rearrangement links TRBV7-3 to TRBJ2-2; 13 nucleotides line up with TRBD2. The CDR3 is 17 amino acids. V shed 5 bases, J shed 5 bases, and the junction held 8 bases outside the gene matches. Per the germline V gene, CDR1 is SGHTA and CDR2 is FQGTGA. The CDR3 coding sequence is TGTGCCAGCAGCCCCTGGCCACTAGCGGGAGGGACCGGGGAGCTGTTTTTT. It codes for CASSPWPLAGGTGELFF.

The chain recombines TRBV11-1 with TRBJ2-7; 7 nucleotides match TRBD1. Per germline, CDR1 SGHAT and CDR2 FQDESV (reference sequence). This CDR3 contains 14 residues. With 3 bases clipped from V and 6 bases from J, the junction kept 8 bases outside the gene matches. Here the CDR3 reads CASSLEGNRGEQYF. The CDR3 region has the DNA TGTGCCAGCAGCTTGGAAGGGAACAGGGGCGAGCAGTACTTC.

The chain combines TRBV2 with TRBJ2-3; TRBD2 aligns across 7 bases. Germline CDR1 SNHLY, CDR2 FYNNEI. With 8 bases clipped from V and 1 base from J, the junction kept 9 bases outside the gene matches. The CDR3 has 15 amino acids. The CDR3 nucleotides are TGTGCCAGCTCCTGGGGGAGCGGGGGCACAGATACGCAGTATTTT. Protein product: CASSWGSGGTDTQYF. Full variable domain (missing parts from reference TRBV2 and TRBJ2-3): EPEVTQTPSHQVTQMGQEVILRCVPISNHLYFYWYRQILGQKVEFLVSFYNNEISEKSEIFDDQFSVERPDGSNFTLKIRSTKLEDSAMYFCASSWGSGGTDTQYFGPGTRLTVL.

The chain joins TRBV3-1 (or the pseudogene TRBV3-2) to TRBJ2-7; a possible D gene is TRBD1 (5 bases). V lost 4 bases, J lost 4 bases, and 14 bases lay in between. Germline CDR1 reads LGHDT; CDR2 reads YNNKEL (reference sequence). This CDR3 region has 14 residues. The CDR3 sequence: CASSPGSGNYEQYF. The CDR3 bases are TGTGCCAGCAGCCCTGGTTCAGGGAATTACGAGCAGTACTTC.

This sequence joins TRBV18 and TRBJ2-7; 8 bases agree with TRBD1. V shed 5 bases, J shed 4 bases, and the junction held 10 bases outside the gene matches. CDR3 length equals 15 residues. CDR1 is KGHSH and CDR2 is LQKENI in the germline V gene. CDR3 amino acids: CASSADRARLYEQYF. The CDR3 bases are TGTGCCAGCTCAGCGGACAGGGCCCGCTTATACGAGCAGTACTTC. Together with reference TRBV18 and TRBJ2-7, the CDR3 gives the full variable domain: NAGVMQNPRHLVRRRGQEARLRCSPMKGHSHVYWYRQLPEEGLKFMVYLQKENIIDESGMPKERFSAEFPKEGPSILRIQQVVRGDSAAYFCASSADRARLYEQYFGPGTRLTVT.

CDR3 DNA: TGCAGCTCGTGGGACAGGCTTATACAGTCTTCCTCCTACGAGCAGTACGTC. Translation: CSSWDRLIQSSSYEQYV. V gene TRBV29-1 combines with J gene TRBJ2-7, with 8 nucleotides matching TRBD1. CDR1 is SQVTM, CDR2 ANQGSEA, per germline. The CDR3 spans 17 residues. V shed 8 bases and J 0 bases; nucleotides not matched to a gene: 18.

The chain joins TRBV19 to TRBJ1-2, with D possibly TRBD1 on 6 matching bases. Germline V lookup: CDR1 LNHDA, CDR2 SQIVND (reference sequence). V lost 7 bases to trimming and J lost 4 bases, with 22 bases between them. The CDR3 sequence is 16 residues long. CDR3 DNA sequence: TGTGCCAGTACGTATTTCTCGTTGGGACACGCCTATGGCTACACCTTC. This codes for CASTYFSLGHAYGYTF.

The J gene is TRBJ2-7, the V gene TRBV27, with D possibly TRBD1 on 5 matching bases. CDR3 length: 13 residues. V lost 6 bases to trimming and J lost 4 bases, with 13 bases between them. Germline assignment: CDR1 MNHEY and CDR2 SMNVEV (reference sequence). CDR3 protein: CASSRQSPYEQYF. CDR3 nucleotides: TGTGCCAGCAGCCGACAGAGCCCTTACGAGCAGTACTTC.